These 14 T cell receptor beta chains share one sample of origin, sequenced in a study of T-cell memory formation after mild COVID-19. TCRdb used MiXCR to reprocess the 5' RACE reads, holding one entry per CDR3 protein. The sample carries 550,000 to 700,000 distinct CDR3 sequences, 15% to 20% recorded once. Material: PBMCs or a T cell subset sorted from them (not recorded which). These receptor sequences come from an adult woman who had mild COVID-19 (a few samples of this study predate the infection). Cell type and time point are not known.

This clonotype showed up many times. The V gene is TRBV18, the J gene TRBJ1-1; D might be TRBD1 (5 bases). The CDR3 runs to 15 residues. Trimming shortened V by 3 bases and J by 1 base, and 12 bases separated the two germline ends. Germline V CDR1 and CDR2: KGHSH, LQKENI. The CDR3 region is CASSPAGTGNTEAFF. The CDR3 coding sequence is TGTGCCAGCTCACCGGCCGGGACGGGGAACACTGAAGCTTTCTTT.

The CDR3 DNA reads as TGTGCCAGCAGTGTTCACGGAGGACGGACAGGGAACACCGGGGAGCTGTTTTTT. It yields the protein CASSVHGGRTGNTGELFF. The chain joins TRBV25-1 to TRBJ2-2; 7 bases align to TRBD1. Germline lookup yields CDR1 MGHDK and CDR2 SYGVNS. This CDR3 comprises 18 residues. Unmatched junction bases numbered 12, after V lost 4 bases and J lost 1 base.

V gene TRBV4-1 combines with J gene TRBJ2-7; 12 positions match TRBD2. Germline V gene lookup returns CDR1 MGHRA and CDR2 YSYEKL. This CDR3 comprises 17 residues. J was trimmed by 3 bases and V by 0 bases; bases with no gene match: 6. The CDR3 reads CASSQEPTSGGDYEQYF. The CDR3 DNA reads as TGCGCCAGCAGCCAAGAACCGACTAGCGGGGGTGACTACGAGCAGTACTTC.

The chain joins TRBV4-2 to TRBJ2-3; 10 nucleotides match TRBD2. The CDR3 sequence is 16 residues long. Per germline, CDR1 LGHNA and CDR2 YNFKEQ. The J segment lost 1 base and the V segment lost 3 bases, leaving 4 bases of the junction unmatched. The CDR3 is CASSHSGTSGTDTQYF. In DNA form, the CDR3 reads TGTGCCAGCAGCCATTCCGGGACTAGCGGCACAGATACGCAGTATTTT.

The table lists this clonotype with a few counts. This chain uses TRBV12-3 or TRBV12-4 with TRBJ1-6; D is ambiguous. Trimming removed 6 bases from V and 7 bases from J, with 13 bases in between. This CDR3 contains 14 residues. The CDR3 coding sequence is TGTGCCAGCAGCCCGGGATGGGAAAATTCACCCCTCCACTTT. Translated: CASSPGWENSPLHF.

The rearrangement uses TRBV20-1 and TRBJ1-1; the D gene is possibly TRBD1 (5 bases). V shed 3 bases and J shed 4 bases, with 15 bases lying between them. Germline V gene data show CDR1 as DFQATT and CDR2 as SNEGSKA (reference sequence). The CDR3 covers 14 residues. In nucleotides, the CDR3 is TGCAGTGCTAGGGAGGAGGGGCTTGGCACTGAAGCTTTCTTT. As protein: CSAREEGLGTEAFF.

This chain connects TRBV6-5 to TRBJ1-1, with D perhaps matching TRBD1 (5 bases). V was trimmed by 5 bases and J by 0 bases, leaving 19 bases between them. The CDR3 is 17 amino acids. Germline-derived CDR1 and CDR2 are MNHEY and SVGAGI. Here the CDR3 reads CASSHYWGRYMNTEAFF. The DNA of the CDR3 is TGTGCCAGCAGTCATTACTGGGGCAGATACATGAACACTGAAGCTTTCTTT.

V is TRBV6-5 and J is TRBJ2-5, with D unresolved. Per the germline V gene, CDR1 is MNHEY and CDR2 is SVGAGI. The CDR3 sequence is 13 residues long. Trimming stripped 2 bases from V and 2 bases from J, with 6 bases between. The CDR3 loop reads CASSYSEQETQYF. The DNA of the CDR3 is TGTGCCAGCAGTTACAGTGAGCAAGAGACCCAGTACTTC.

The genes are TRBV6-5 and TRBJ2-3, with a weak D call TRBD2 (6 bases). V lost 1 base, J lost 1 base, and 9 bases lay in between. This CDR3 is built from 15 residues. Germline V lookup: CDR1 MNHEY, CDR2 SVGAGI. The DNA of the CDR3 is TGTGCCAGCAGTTACTTAGCGGACGGCACAGATACGCAGTATTTT. As protein: CASSYLADGTDTQYF.

The chain carries TRBV20-1 and TRBJ1-1, with D tentatively TRBD1 (5 bases). The germline V and J ends were trimmed by 3 bases and 1 base, with 9 bases remaining between them. The CDR3 spans 13 residues. Germline assignment: CDR1 DFQATT and CDR2 SNEGSKA (reference sequence). For the CDR3, the DNA is TGCAGTGCTAGGCAACAGGCGAACACTGAAGCTTTCTTT. Protein: CSARQQANTEAFF.

The table lists this clonotype with a few counts. The V and J genes are TRBV5-1 and TRBJ1-1; 8 bases fit TRBD1. The germline V gene has CDR1 SGHRS and CDR2 YFSETQ. V shed 3 bases and J 5 bases; nucleotides not matched to a gene: 9. The CDR3 runs 15 residues. CDR3 residues: CASSYAGTGNTEAFF. CDR3 DNA: TGCGCCAGCAGCTACGCCGGGACAGGTAATACTGAAGCTTTCTTT.

This clonotype was seen only a few times. The chain recombines TRBV24-1 with TRBJ2-2; the match to TRBD2 covers 8 bases. The CDR3 sequence is 17 residues long. Per the germline V gene, CDR1 is KGHDR and CDR2 is SFDVKD. The junction had 12 bases not matched to a gene; V was cut back by 3 bases and J by 7 bases. Here the CDR3 reads CATSDTPGLEQGGELFF. The CDR3 DNA follows: TGTGCCACCAGTGATACCCCGGGACTAGAACAGGGCGGGGAGCTGTTTTTT.

The CDR3 nucleotides read TGTGCCATCAGTCCGAGGTTGGGGACTAGCGGGAGCACAGATACGCAGTATTTT. Encoded protein: CAISPRLGTSGSTDTQYF. V is TRBV10-3 and J is TRBJ2-3; 12 bases match TRBD2. CDR1 ENHRY and CDR2 SYGVKD come from the germline V gene. V was clipped by 5 bases and J by 0 bases; unmatched bases: 9. The CDR3 totals 18 residues.

This chain connects TRBV4-1 to TRBJ1-2; D gene ambiguous. V was cut by 2 bases and J by 2 bases, with 12 bases left in between. This CDR3 comprises 15 residues. Germline loops: CDR1 MGHRA, CDR2 YSYEKL. The CDR3 protein is CASSQIEGWNYGYTF. In DNA form, the CDR3 reads TGCGCCAGCAGCCAAATAGAGGGCTGGAACTATGGCTACACCTTC.